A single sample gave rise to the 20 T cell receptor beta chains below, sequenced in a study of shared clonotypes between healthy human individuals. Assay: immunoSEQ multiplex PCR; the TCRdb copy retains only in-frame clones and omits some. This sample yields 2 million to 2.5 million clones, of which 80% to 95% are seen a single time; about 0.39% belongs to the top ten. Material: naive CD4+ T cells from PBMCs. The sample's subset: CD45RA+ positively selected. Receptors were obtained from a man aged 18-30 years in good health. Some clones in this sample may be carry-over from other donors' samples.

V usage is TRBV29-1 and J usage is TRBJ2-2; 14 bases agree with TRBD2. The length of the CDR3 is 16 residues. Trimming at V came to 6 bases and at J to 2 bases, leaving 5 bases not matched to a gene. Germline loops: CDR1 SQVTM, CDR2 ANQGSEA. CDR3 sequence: CSVGTSGSLNTGELFF. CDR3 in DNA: TGCAGCGTCGGGACTAGCGGGAGCCTTAACACCGGGGAGCTGTTTTTT.

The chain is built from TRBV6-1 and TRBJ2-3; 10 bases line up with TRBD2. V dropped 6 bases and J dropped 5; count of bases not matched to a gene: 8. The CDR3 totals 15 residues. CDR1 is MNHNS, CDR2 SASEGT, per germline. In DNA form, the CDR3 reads TGTGCCAGCAGCCTAGGGACTAGCGTTTTAGATACGCAGTATTTT. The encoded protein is CASSLGTSVLDTQYF.

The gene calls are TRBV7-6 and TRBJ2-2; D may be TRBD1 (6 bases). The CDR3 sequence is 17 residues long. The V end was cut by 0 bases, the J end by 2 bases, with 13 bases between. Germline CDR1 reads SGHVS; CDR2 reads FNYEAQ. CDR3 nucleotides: TGTGCCAGCAGCTTAGCGTTGTACAGGGCTAACACCGGGGAGCTGTTTTTT. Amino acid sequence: CASSLALYRANTGELFF.

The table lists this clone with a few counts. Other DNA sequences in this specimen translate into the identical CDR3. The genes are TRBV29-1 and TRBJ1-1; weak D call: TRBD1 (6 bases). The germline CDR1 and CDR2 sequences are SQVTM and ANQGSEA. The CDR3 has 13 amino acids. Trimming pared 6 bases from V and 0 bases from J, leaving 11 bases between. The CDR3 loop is CSVGGQLNTEAFF. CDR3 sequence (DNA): TGCAGCGTGGGGGGACAATTGAACACTGAAGCTTTCTTT.

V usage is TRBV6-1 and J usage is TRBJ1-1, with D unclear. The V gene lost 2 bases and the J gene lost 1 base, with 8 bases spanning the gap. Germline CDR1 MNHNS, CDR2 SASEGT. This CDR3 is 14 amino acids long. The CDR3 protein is CASSEPGRNTEAFF. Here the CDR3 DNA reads TGTGCCAGCAGTGAACCGGGGAGGAACACTGAAGCTTTCTTT.

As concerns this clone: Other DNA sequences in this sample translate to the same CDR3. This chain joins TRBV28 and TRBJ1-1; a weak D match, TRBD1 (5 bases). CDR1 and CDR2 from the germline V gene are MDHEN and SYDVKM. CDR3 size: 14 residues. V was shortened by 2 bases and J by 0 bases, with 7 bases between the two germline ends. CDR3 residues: CASSLGTVNTEAFF. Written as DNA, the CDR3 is TGTGCCAGCAGTTTAGGGACGGTGAACACTGAAGCTTTCTTT.

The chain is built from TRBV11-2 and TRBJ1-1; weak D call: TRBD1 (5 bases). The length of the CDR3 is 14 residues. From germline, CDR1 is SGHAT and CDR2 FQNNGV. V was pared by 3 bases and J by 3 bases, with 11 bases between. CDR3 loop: CASSFDSAYTEAFF. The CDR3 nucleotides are TGTGCCAGCAGCTTCGACAGCGCCTACACTGAAGCTTTCTTT.

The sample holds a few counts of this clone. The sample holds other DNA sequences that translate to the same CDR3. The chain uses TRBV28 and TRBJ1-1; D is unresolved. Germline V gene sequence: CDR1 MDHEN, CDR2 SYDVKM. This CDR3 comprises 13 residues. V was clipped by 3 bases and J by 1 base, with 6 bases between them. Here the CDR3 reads CASSLQENTEAFF. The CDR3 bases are TGTGCCAGCAGTTTGCAAGAGAACACTGAAGCTTTCTTT.

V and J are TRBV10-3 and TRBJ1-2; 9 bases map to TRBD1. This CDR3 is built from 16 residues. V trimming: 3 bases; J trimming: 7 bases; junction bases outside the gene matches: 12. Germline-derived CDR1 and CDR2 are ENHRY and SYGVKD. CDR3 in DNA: TGTGCCATCAGTGAATCTTCGGGACAGGGTTTTGGTGGCTACACCTTC. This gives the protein CAISESSGQGFGGYTF.

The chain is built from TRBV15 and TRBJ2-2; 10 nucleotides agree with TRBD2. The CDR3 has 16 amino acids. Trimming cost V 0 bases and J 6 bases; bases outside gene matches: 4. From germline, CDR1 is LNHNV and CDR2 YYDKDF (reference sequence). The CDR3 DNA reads TGTGCCACCAGCAGAGACCTAGCGGGAGCGGCCGGGGAGCTGTTTTTT. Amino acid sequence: CATSRDLAGAAGELFF.

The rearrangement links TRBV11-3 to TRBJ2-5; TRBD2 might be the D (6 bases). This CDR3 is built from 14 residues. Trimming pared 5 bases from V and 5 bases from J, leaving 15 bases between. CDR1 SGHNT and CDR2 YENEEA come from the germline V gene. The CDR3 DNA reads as TGTGCCAGCAGCCCTGGGACTCCCGGGGAGACCCAGTACTTC. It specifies CASSPGTPGETQYF.

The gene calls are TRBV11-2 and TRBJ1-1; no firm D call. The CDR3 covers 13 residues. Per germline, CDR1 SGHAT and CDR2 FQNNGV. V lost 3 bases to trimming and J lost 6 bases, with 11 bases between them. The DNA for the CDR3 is TGTGCCAGCAGCTTTCGACTAGAAGCTGAAGCTTTCTTT. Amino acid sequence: CASSFRLEAEAFF.

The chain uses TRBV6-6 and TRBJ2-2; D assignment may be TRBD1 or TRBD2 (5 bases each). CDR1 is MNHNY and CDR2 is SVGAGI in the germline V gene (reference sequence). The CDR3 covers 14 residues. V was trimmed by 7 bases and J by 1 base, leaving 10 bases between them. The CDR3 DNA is TGTGCCAGCAAAGGTGGGGGGAACACCGGGGAGCTGTTTTTT. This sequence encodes CASKGGGNTGELFF.

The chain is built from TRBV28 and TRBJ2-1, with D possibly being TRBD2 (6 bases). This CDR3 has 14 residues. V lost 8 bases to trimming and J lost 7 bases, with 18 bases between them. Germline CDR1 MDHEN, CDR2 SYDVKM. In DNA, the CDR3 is TGTGCCAGCGGGGACCGGCGGGGTTTTAATGAGCAGTTCTTC. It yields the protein CASGDRRGFNEQFF.

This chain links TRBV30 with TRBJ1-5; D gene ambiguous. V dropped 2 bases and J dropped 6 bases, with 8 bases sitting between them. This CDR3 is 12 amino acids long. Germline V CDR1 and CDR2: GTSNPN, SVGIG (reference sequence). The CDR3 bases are TGTGCCTGGAGTTCAGGCGGTCAGCCCCAGCATTTT. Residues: CAWSSGGQPQHF.

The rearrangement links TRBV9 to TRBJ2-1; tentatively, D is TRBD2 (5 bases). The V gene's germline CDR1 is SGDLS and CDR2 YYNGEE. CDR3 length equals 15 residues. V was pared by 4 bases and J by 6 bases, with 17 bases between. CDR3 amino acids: CASSPSGPRANEQFF. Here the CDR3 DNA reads TGTGCCAGCAGCCCTTCCGGGCCGAGGGCCAATGAGCAGTTCTTC.

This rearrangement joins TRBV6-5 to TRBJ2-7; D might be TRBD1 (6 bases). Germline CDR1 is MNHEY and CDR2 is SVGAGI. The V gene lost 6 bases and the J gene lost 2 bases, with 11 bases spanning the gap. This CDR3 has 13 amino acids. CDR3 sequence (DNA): TGTGCCAGCAGGGCGACAGGACCCTACGAGCAGTACTTC. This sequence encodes CASRATGPYEQYF.

The CDR3 nucleotides are TGTGCCAGCAGCCCGGACGGGAAGATGGAGACCCAGTACTTC. Protein sequence: CASSPDGKMETQYF. V gene TRBV4-2 combines with J gene TRBJ2-5; possibly TRBD2 for D (5 bases). V lost 4 bases and J lost 5, with 14 bases in between. Germline CDR1 and CDR2: LGHNA and YNFKEQ. The CDR3 has 14 residues.

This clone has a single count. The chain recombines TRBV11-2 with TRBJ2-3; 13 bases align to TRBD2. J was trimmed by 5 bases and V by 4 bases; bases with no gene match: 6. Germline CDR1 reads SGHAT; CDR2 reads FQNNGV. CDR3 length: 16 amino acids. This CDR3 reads CASSSRLAGGGDTQYF. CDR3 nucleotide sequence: TGTGCCAGCAGCTCCCGACTAGCGGGAGGAGGAGATACGCAGTATTTT.

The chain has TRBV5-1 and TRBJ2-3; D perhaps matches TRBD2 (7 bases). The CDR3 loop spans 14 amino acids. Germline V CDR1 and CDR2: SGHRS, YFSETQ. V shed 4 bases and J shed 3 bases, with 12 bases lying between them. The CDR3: CASSGGAPTDTQYF. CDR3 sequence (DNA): TGCGCCAGCAGCGGGGGGGCACCTACAGATACGCAGTATTTT.